Listed here are 19 T cell receptor beta chains from one sample, sequenced in a study of Tregs in tolerant kidney transplant recipients (dated 2019 in TCRdb). The library was built by means of the immunoSEQ multiplex PCR assay. The clones in this table, taken by TCRdb from immuneACCESS, are in-frame only. Not every clone is retained; where verified, under half of the shortfall comes from an unresolved V gene, and the cause of the rest is unknown. Present in this sample are 200,000 to 300,000 clones, approximately 84% of which were seen just once. 0.55% to 0.65% of the sample comes from the top ten. The sample taken for sequencing was CD4+ T cells from blood. The receptors shown here come from a human donor in good health.

In regard to this clone: Other DNA sequences within the sample encode an identical CDR3. The genes are TRBV18 and TRBJ1-1, with 7 positions matching TRBD1. The ends lost 2 bases at V and 1 base at J; junction bases unmatched: 7. Germline CDR1 KGHSH, CDR2 LQKENI. CDR3 length: 16 residues. CDR3 region: CASSPRQGGTNTEAFF. The CDR3, as DNA: TGTGCCAGCTCACCAAGACAGGGAGGGACGAACACTGAAGCTTTCTTT.

CDR3 sequence reads: CASSQDGGGPPRRYNEQFF. The DNA for the CDR3 is TGCGCCAGCAGCCAAGATGGAGGAGGCCCGCCACGGAGATACAATGAGCAGTTCTTC. V is TRBV4-1 and J is TRBJ2-1, with a possible D match to TRBD2 (5 bases). The V gene's germline CDR1 is MGHRA and CDR2 YSYEKL. Trimming pared 0 bases from V and 4 bases from J, leaving 22 bases between. This CDR3 contains 19 residues.

A remark on this clone: The junction and the germline gene differ at one end; a read error may be behind it. The chain is built from TRBV10-1 and TRBJ1-4, with 7 bases fitting TRBD1. CDR1 and CDR2 from the germline V gene are WNHNN and SYGVQD (reference sequence). This CDR3 has 18 amino acids. CDR3 DNA: TGCGACAGCAGTGAGTCGAGACAGGGTGGGCTCTTGGGGGTGAAACTGTTTTTT. It translates to CDSSESRQGGLLGVKLFF.

This clone was seen just once. The rearrangement uses TRBV5-1 and TRBJ1-4; the D is unclear. Trimming pared 5 bases from V and 7 bases from J, leaving 15 bases between. Per the germline V gene, CDR1 is SGHRS and CDR2 is YFSETQ. This CDR3 has 14 residues. The CDR3 DNA is TGCGCCAGCAGAAAGGAGGCAACTGGTGAAAAACTGTTTTTT. Amino acids: CASRKEATGEKLFF.

The chain is built from TRBV14 and TRBJ2-7; no clear D gene. CDR3 length: 14 residues. V lost 9 bases to trimming and J lost 7 bases, with 22 bases between them. Germline loops: CDR1 SGHDN, CDR2 FVKESK. This CDR3 reads CASKPSSLPWEQYF. The CDR3 DNA follows: TGTGCCAGTAAGCCGTCCAGTCTCCCTTGGGAGCAGTACTTC.

The rearrangement links TRBV27 to TRBJ1-1; TRBD1 matches 7 bases. The J segment lost 5 bases and the V segment lost 6 bases, leaving 12 bases of the junction unmatched. CDR1 and CDR2 from the germline V gene are MNHEY and SMNVEV (reference sequence). This CDR3 has 15 residues. Here the CDR3 reads CASSGTAGLWTEAFF. CDR3 in DNA: TGTGCCAGCAGCGGGACAGCTGGTCTCTGGACTGAAGCTTTCTTT.

V is TRBV5-1 and J is TRBJ2-3, with TRBD2 matching 11 bases. The germline CDR1 and CDR2 sequences are SGHRS and YFSETQ. The CDR3 is made up of 16 amino acids. The junction had 6 bases not matched to a gene; V was cut back by 3 bases and J by 3 bases. CDR3 loop: CASSSLAGGGTDTQYF. CDR3 DNA sequence: TGCGCCAGCAGCTCCCTAGCGGGAGGCGGGACAGATACGCAGTATTTT.

The chain uses TRBV14 and TRBJ2-3; possible D gene TRBD2, 5 bases. Trimming took 0 bases from V and 8 from J, leaving 9 bases between them. Germline V gene sequence: CDR1 SGHDN, CDR2 FVKESK. CDR3 length: 13 amino acids. As DNA, the CDR3 is TGTGCCAGCAGCCAAGATTTGAGCGGTACGCAGTATTTT. Amino acid sequence: CASSQDLSGTQYF.

This chain joins TRBV5-4 and TRBJ2-3; TRBD2 matches 9 bases. The CDR3 runs 15 residues. The germline CDR1 and CDR2 sequences are SGHNT and YYREEE (reference sequence). After removal of 1 base from V and 11 bases from J, the junction contained 11 bases not matched to a gene. CDR3 in amino acids: CASSLLQRGGRGQYF. The CDR3 nucleotides are TGTGCCAGCAGCTTGCTCCAAAGGGGCGGGAGGGGGCAGTATTTT.

The chain combines TRBV6-1 with TRBJ2-5; 7 nucleotides line up with TRBD1. The J call is in doubt because the DNA end fits TRBJ2-7 better. The CDR3 has 16 amino acids. The germline CDR1 and CDR2 sequences are MNHNS and SASEGT. Here the CDR3 reads CASSGGGQNRRYEQYF. In DNA, the CDR3 is TGTGCCAGCAGTGGAGGGGGACAGAACCGCCGCTACGAGCAGTACTTC.

In DNA, the CDR3 is TGTGCCAGCAGCTTACAGGAGGGGAGGAACTATGGCTACACCTTC. It yields the protein CASSLQEGRNYGYTF. This chain joins TRBV7-8 and TRBJ1-2, with D perhaps matching TRBD1 (5 bases). From germline, CDR1 is SGHVS and CDR2 FQNEAQ. V was pared by 2 bases and J by 2 bases, with 12 bases between. The CDR3 runs to 15 residues.

This rearrangement joins TRBV19 to TRBJ2-3; D may be TRBD1 or TRBD2 (6 bases each). Germline V gene sequence: CDR1 LNHDA, CDR2 SQIVND (reference sequence). V dropped 1 base and J dropped 1 base, with 15 bases sitting between them. The CDR3 consists of 17 residues. Here the CDR3 DNA reads TGTGCCAGTAGTATAGTCCTTTATAGGGGGGGCACAGATACGCAGTATTTT. Residues: CASSIVLYRGGTDTQYF. Full variable domain (rest looked up from reference TRBV19 and TRBJ2-3): DGGITQSPKYLFRKEGQNVTLSCEQNLNHDAMYWYRQDPGQGLRLIYYSQIVNDFQKGDIAEGYSVSREKKESFPLTVTSAQKNPTAFYLCASSIVLYRGGTDTQYFGPGTRLTVL.

V and J are TRBV5-1 and TRBJ2-2, with 7 positions matching TRBD1. The ends lost 4 bases at V and 5 bases at J; junction bases unmatched: 5. The length of the CDR3 is 14 residues. Germline CDR1 and CDR2: SGHRS and YFSETQ. As DNA, the CDR3 is TGCGCCAGCAGCCCACTGACAGGGACCGGGGAGCTGTTTTTT. It encodes CASSPLTGTGELFF. The full variable domain, with the rest looked up from reference TRBV5-1 and TRBJ2-2, is KAGVTQTPRYLIKTRGQQVTLSCSPISGHRSVSWYQQTPGQGLQFLFEYFSETQRNKGNFPGRFSGRQFSNSRSEMNVSTLELGDSALYLCASSPLTGTGELFFGEGSRLTVL.

CDR3 loop: CASSGLAGLAYEQYF. CDR3 DNA: TGTGCCAGCAGCGGACTAGCGGGTCTGGCCTACGAGCAGTACTTC. The chain links TRBV11-2 to TRBJ2-7; 11 bases line up with TRBD2. The CDR3 is 15 amino acids. After removal of 5 bases from V and 2 bases from J, the junction contained 5 bases not matched to a gene. Germline V gene sequence: CDR1 SGHAT, CDR2 FQNNGV.

V usage is TRBV6-5 and J usage is TRBJ2-1, with no clear D. V lost 3 bases and J lost 0, with 6 bases in between. The CDR3 length is 14 residues. Germline CDR1 reads MNHEY; CDR2 reads SVGAGI. CDR3 in DNA: TGTGCCAGCAGTTATGGAGCCTCCTACAATGAGCAGTTCTTC. Its translation: CASSYGASYNEQFF.

A single count supports this clone. This sequence joins TRBV5-6 and TRBJ1-3, with a possible D match to TRBD1 (6 bases). The germline V gene encodes CDR1 SGHDT and CDR2 YYEEEE. The CDR3 consists of 15 residues. Trimming removed 0 bases at V and 2 bases at J, with 9 bases between. This CDR3 is CASSLGSGAGNTIYF. The CDR3 nucleotides read TGTGCCAGCAGCTTGGGGTCAGGGGCTGGAAACACCATATATTTT.

The genes are TRBV7-3 and TRBJ2-5; 9 bases fit TRBD1. Trimming took 4 bases from V and 1 from J; bases not matched to a gene: 10. CDR1 SGHTA and CDR2 FQGTGA come from the germline V gene. The CDR3 length is 17 residues. The CDR3 region has the DNA TGTGCCAGCAGCTCCGGTACGACAGGGGGAGGCCAAGAGACCCAGTACTTC. It yields the protein CASSSGTTGGGQETQYF.

CDR3 region: CASRATGAGANVLTF. CDR3 DNA: TGTGCCAGCAGGGCCACAGGGGCCGGGGCCAACGTCCTGACTTTC. The chain recombines TRBV6-1 with TRBJ2-6; TRBD1 matches 7 bases. Germline CDR1 MNHNS, CDR2 SASEGT. V gave up 6 bases and J gave up 4 bases; unmatched junction bases: 6. This CDR3 contains 15 residues.

The chain combines TRBV6-6 with TRBJ2-3, with D possibly being TRBD2 (7 bases). CDR1 and CDR2 (germline): MNHNY, SVGAGI (reference sequence). The V end was cut by 5 bases, the J end by 3 bases, with 18 bases between. The CDR3 is 16 residues long. In DNA form, the CDR3 reads TGTGCCAGCAGTGGATTGGGGGGGGCCTCGACAGATACGCAGTATTTT. It specifies CASSGLGGASTDTQYF.